The 24 T cell receptor beta chains reported below all come from one sample, sequenced in a study of technical replicates of blood from a handful of donors. Repertoires were generated with immunoSEQ multiplex PCR, while TCRdb's copy carries only in-frame clones and drops some. The repertoire consists of about 80,000 clones, with 65% to 90% occurring once and the leading ten covering approximately 5%. Sequencing was done on a sample of PBMCs. The receptor set was obtained from a human donor in good health. Some clones in this sample may be carry-over from other donors' samples.

CDR3 protein: CASNDRVTTGTDTQYF. DNA of the CDR3: TGTGCCAGCAACGACAGGGTCACTACTGGCACAGATACGCAGTATTTT. The chain combines TRBV5-4 with TRBJ2-3; 7 bases align to TRBD1. V was pared by 6 bases and J by 1 base, with 11 bases of the junction left unmatched. CDR3 size: 16 residues. In germline, CDR1 is SGHNT, CDR2 YYREEE (reference sequence).

This clone was detected only a few times. V is TRBV18 and J is TRBJ1-5; no clear D. The CDR3 sequence is 14 residues long. CDR1 and CDR2 (germline): KGHSH, LQKENI. Trimming removed 1 base at V and 3 bases at J, with 7 bases between. CDR3 amino acids: CASSPQDYNQPQHF. As DNA, the CDR3 is TGTGCCAGCTCACCACAGGACTACAATCAGCCCCAGCATTTT.

The CDR3 is CASSSPGQGYQPQHF. The CDR3 DNA reads TGTGCCAGCAGTTCCCCGGGACAGGGGTATCAGCCCCAGCATTTT. This chain joins TRBV28 and TRBJ1-5, with 10 bases identical to TRBD1. V gave up 4 bases and J gave up 5 bases; unmatched junction bases: 5. CDR1 and CDR2 from the germline V gene are MDHEN and SYDVKM. This CDR3 is built from 15 residues.

This sequence joins TRBV9 and TRBJ2-7; D is perhaps TRBD2 (5 bases). Germline lookup yields CDR1 SGDLS and CDR2 YYNGEE. The length of the CDR3 is 16 residues. V was trimmed by 0 bases and J by 4 bases, leaving 17 bases between them. CDR3 region: CASSVGFAEAQYEQYF. DNA of the CDR3: TGTGCCAGCAGCGTAGGTTTCGCGGAGGCCCAGTACGAGCAGTACTTC. The full variable domain, in which reference TRBV9 and TRBJ2-7 provide the parts outside the CDR3, is DSGVTQTPKHLITATGQRVTLRCSPRSGDLSVYWYQQSLDQGLQFLIQYYNGEERAKGNILERFSAQQFPDLHSELNLSSLELGDSALYFCASSVGFAEAQYEQYFGPGTRLTVT.

The chain links TRBV15 to TRBJ2-7; TRBD1 matches 10 bases. Trimming at V came to 8 bases and at J to 4 bases, leaving 2 bases not matched to a gene. Germline V gives CDR1 LNHNV, CDR2 YYDKDF (reference sequence). The CDR3 is 12 residues long. This chain's CDR3 is CATSGQGYEQYF. The CDR3 DNA reads TGTGCCACCTCGGGACAGGGGTACGAGCAGTACTTC.

The chain uses TRBV25-1 and TRBJ2-3, with TRBD2 identical over 8 bases. This CDR3 contains 16 residues. Germline CDR1 and CDR2: MGHDK and SYGVNS. V shed 5 bases and J 7 bases; nucleotides not matched to a gene: 14. CDR3 bases: TGTGCCAGCAGTACACCCACTAGCGGCCTTTTACATACGCAGTATTTT. Its protein is CASSTPTSGLLHTQYF. Combining the CDR3 with reference TRBV25-1 and TRBJ2-3 gives the whole variable domain EADIYQTPRYLVIGTGKKITLECSQTMGHDKMYWYQQDPGMELHLIHYSYGVNSTEKGDLSSESTVSRIRTEHFPLTLESARPSHTSQYLCASSTPTSGLLHTQYFGPGTRLTVL.

V is TRBV19 and J is TRBJ2-1, with 13 bases that match TRBD2. Germline V gene data show CDR1 as LNHDA and CDR2 as SQIVND (reference sequence). V lost 4 bases to trimming and J lost 7 bases; unmatched junction nucleotides: 7. The CDR3 loop spans 16 amino acids. The CDR3 nucleotides are TGTGCCAGTAGTACTAGACTAGCGGGAGGTTTGAATGAGCAGTTCTTC. Its protein is CASSTRLAGGLNEQFF. The whole variable domain, filled in from reference TRBV19 and TRBJ2-1, reads DGGITQSPKYLFRKEGQNVTLSCEQNLNHDAMYWYRQDPGQGLRLIYYSQIVNDFQKGDIAEGYSVSREKKESFPLTVTSAQKNPTAFYLCASSTRLAGGLNEQFFGPGTRLTVL.

V and J are TRBV6-5 and TRBJ2-7; no clear D gene. The CDR3 loop spans 15 amino acids. V was trimmed by 6 bases and J by 0 bases, leaving 15 bases between them. Germline assignment: CDR1 MNHEY and CDR2 SVGAGI. The CDR3 DNA is TGTGCCAGCAGCCCCGGCGACGGGTACTCCTACGAGCAGTACTTC. Its translation: CASSPGDGYSYEQYF.

CDR3: CASSPERIDTDTQYF. CDR3 DNA: TGCGCCAGCAGCCCGGAGAGGATTGACACAGATACGCAGTATTTT. The V gene is TRBV4-1, the J gene TRBJ2-3, with D hard to call. The germline V gene encodes CDR1 MGHRA and CDR2 YSYEKL. The CDR3 is 15 amino acids. V dropped 4 bases and J dropped 2 bases, with 13 bases sitting between them.

The chain has TRBV7-2 and TRBJ2-3; the match to TRBD2 covers 8 bases. Germline V lookup: CDR1 SGHTA, CDR2 FQGNSA. This CDR3 spans 15 amino acids. With V trimmed by 0 bases and J by 5 bases, 4 bases remained unmatched. The CDR3: CASSLALAVLDTQYF. CDR3 bases: TGTGCCAGCAGCTTAGCACTAGCGGTACTAGATACGCAGTATTTT.

Concerning this clone itself: One end of the junction is discordant with germline, which a read error may explain. This chain links TRBV29-1 with TRBJ2-7; 13 bases are a match to TRBD2. Per the germline V gene, CDR1 is SQVTM and CDR2 is ANQGSEA. This CDR3 region has 17 residues. In DNA form, the CDR3 reads TGCAGCGTAGAAGGACTAGCGGGAGATCTATACACTTACGAGCAGTACTTC. Its protein is CSVEGLAGDLYTYEQYF.

The CDR3 nucleotides read TGTGCCAGCAGCTTTTCCGGGACAGGGTCGGAAAAACTGTTTTTT. Its protein product is CASSFSGTGSEKLFF. V gene TRBV7-9 combines with J gene TRBJ1-4, with 9 bases matching TRBD1. Unmatched junction bases numbered 7, after V lost 3 bases and J lost 8 bases. This CDR3 is built from 15 residues. The germline gives CDR1 SEHNR, CDR2 FQNEAQ (reference sequence).

The rearrangement links TRBV12-2 to TRBJ1-5; the table's D call, TRBD1, has no DNA check behind it. TRBV12-2 is an annotated pseudogene. The CDR3 totals 22 residues. This CDR3 reads CASRLTTGSTAKAVLSNQPQHF. The CDR3 nucleotides read TGTGCAAGTCGTCTGACGACAGGGTCCACCGCGAAGGCGGTCCTAAGCAATCAGCCCCAGCATTTT.

The chain uses TRBV6-6 and TRBJ1-2, with D tentatively TRBD1 (5 bases). The CDR3 length is 15 residues. Germline loops: CDR1 MNHNY, CDR2 SVGAGI (reference sequence). V gave up 0 bases and J gave up 5 bases, with 13 bases separating them. This CDR3 is CASSYSRVGGYGYTF. CDR3 bases: TGTGCCAGCAGTTACTCCAGGGTCGGAGGGTATGGCTACACCTTC.

CDR3 protein: CASGLAQGYNSPLHF. The CDR3 coding sequence is TGTGCTAGTGGTTTGGCCCAGGGTTATAATTCACCCCTCCACTTT. The chain combines TRBV12-5 with TRBJ1-6; weak D call: TRBD1 (5 bases). Germline-derived CDR1 and CDR2 are LGHNT and FRNRAP. The CDR3 totals 15 residues. The V gene lost 1 base and the J gene lost 4 bases, with 8 bases spanning the gap.

The chain carries TRBV2 and TRBJ2-4; D is perhaps TRBD1 (7 bases). V was pared by 5 bases and J by 1 base, with 12 bases between. The V gene's germline CDR1 is SNHLY and CDR2 FYNNEI. This CDR3 is 15 amino acids long. CDR3 protein: CASSPRGRAKNIQYF. The CDR3 region has the DNA TGTGCCAGCAGTCCCAGGGGGAGGGCCAAAAACATTCAGTACTTC.

The V gene is TRBV7-2, the J gene TRBJ2-7; 11 bases are shared with TRBD2. In germline, CDR1 is SGHTA, CDR2 FQGNSA. CDR3 size: 15 residues. Trimming took 5 bases from V and 7 from J; bases not matched to a gene: 10. CDR3 amino acids: CASSPRLAGKLEQYF. CDR3 DNA: TGTGCCAGCAGCCCGAGACTAGCGGGGAAACTTGAGCAGTACTTC.

The chain links TRBV4-2 to TRBJ2-7; TRBD2 matches 13 bases. CDR1 is LGHNA and CDR2 is YNFKEQ in the germline V gene. The CDR3 runs to 19 residues. With 0 bases clipped from V and 6 bases from J, the junction kept 14 bases outside the gene matches. The CDR3 DNA reads as TGTGCCAGCAGCCAAGATCTAACGGGTTGGACTAGCGGGGGAACCGAGCAGTACTTC. Translation: CASSQDLTGWTSGGTEQYF.

The chain uses TRBV6-4 and TRBJ1-2; TRBD1 matches at 9 bases. The germline V gene encodes CDR1 MRHNA and CDR2 SNTAGT. V shed 3 bases and J 2 bases; nucleotides not matched to a gene: 4. The CDR3 length is 15 residues. CDR3 amino acids: CASSERTGVNYGYTF. In DNA form, the CDR3 reads TGTGCCAGCAGTGAACGGACAGGGGTAAACTATGGCTACACCTTC.

J is TRBJ1-2 and V is TRBV7-3, with D possibly matching TRBD1 (5 bases). The germline V gene has CDR1 SGHTA and CDR2 FQGTGA. Between the trimmed V and J ends, which lost 5 bases and 12 bases, there was a span of 13 bases. The CDR3 sequence is 11 residues long. CDR3 coding DNA: TGTGCCAGCAGCAATGGGGCTGCCCACACCTTC. Its translation is CASSNGAAHTF.

The chain has TRBV18 and TRBJ1-4, with D hard to call. The CDR3 is 12 residues long. V lost 3 bases to trimming and J lost 8 bases, with 7 bases between them. Germline V CDR1 and CDR2: KGHSH, LQKENI. CDR3 in amino acids: CASSPQLEKLFF. DNA for the CDR3: TGTGCCAGCTCACCCCAACTCGAAAAACTGTTTTTT.

The chain recombines TRBV18 with TRBJ2-3, with 8 bases fitting TRBD2. With V trimmed by 2 bases and J by 1 base, 2 bases remained unmatched. Germline lookup yields CDR1 KGHSH and CDR2 LQKENI. The CDR3 is made up of 15 amino acids. The CDR3 DNA sequence: TGTGCCAGCTCACCAGCGCGGGAGGGCACAGATACGCAGTATTTT. Translation gives CASSPAREGTDTQYF.

V gene TRBV5-1 combines with J gene TRBJ1-2; 7 positions agree with TRBD1. This CDR3 is 15 amino acids long. The germline V gene encodes CDR1 SGHRS and CDR2 YFSETQ. J was trimmed by 3 bases and V by 0 bases; bases with no gene match: 5. The DNA of the CDR3 is TGCGCCAGCAGCTTGGCCCCGGGACAGTACTATGGCTACACCTTC. Protein sequence: CASSLAPGQYYGYTF.

The chain carries TRBV5-6 and TRBJ1-1, with 7 bases identical to TRBD1. V lost 4 bases, J lost 5 bases, and 8 bases stayed unmatched. This CDR3 spans 14 amino acids. CDR1 SGHDT and CDR2 YYEEEE come from the germline V gene. The CDR3 nucleotides are TGTGCCAGCAGCCGGACAGGAAAAGGGACTGAAGCTTTCTTT. It yields the protein CASSRTGKGTEAFF. The full variable domain, in which reference TRBV5-6 and TRBJ1-1 provide the parts outside the CDR3, is DAGVTQSPTHLIKTRGQQVTLRCSPKSGHDTVSWYQQALGQGPQFIFQYYEEEERQRGNFPDRFSGHQFPNYSSELNVNALLLGDSALYLCASSRTGKGTEAFFGQGTRLTVV.